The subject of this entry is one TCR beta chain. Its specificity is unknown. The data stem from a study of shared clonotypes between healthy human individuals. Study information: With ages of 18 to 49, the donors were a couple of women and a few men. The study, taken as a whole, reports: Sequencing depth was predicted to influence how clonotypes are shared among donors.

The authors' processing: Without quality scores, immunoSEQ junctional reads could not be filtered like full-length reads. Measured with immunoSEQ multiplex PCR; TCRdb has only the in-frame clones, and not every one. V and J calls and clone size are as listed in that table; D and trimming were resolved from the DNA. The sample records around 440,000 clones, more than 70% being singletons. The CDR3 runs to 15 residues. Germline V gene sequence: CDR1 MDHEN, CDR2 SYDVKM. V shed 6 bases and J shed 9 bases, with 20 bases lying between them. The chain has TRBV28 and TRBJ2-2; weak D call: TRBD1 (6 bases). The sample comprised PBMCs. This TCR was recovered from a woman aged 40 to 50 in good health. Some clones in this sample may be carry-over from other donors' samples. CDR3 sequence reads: CASRNTRGGNRELFF. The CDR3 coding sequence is TGTGCCAGCAGAAACACTAGAGGGGGAAACCGGGAGCTGTTTTTT.